Below are 30 T cell receptor beta chains sequenced from a single sample in a study of long-term antiretroviral therapy in people with HIV. An immunoSEQ assay, version v3.0, was performed at survey level. Assay: immunoSEQ multiplex PCR; the TCRdb copy retains only in-frame clones and omits some. Counted here are roughly 40,000 clones, 86% occurring once; the ten biggest clones make up about 4%. The sample here was unsorted PBMCs, taken just before starting antiretroviral therapy. The receptor set was obtained from a woman aged 18-29 years with HIV.

The chain has TRBV11-2 and TRBJ2-3; D gene ambiguous. The germline CDR1 and CDR2 sequences are SGHAT and FQNNGV. The germline V and J ends were trimmed by 2 bases and 8 bases, with 8 bases remaining between them. CDR3 size: 12 residues. The CDR3 DNA reads as TGTGCCAGCAGCTTATTCCTGGCTACGCAGTATTTT. Protein: CASSLFLATQYF.

V and J are TRBV21-1 and TRBJ1-5. TRBV21-1 is a pseudogene locus. The CDR3 totals 15 residues. The CDR3 DNA reads as TGTGCCAGCAGCCAAACGGCAGAAAGCAATCAGCCCCAGCATTTT. It translates to CASSQTAESNQPQHF.

In this sample, this clone turned up once. This rearrangement joins TRBV11-2 to TRBJ2-3; D remains ambiguous. Germline V gives CDR1 SGHAT, CDR2 FQNNGV. CDR3 length: 15 residues. The ends were cut back, 0 bases at V and 6 bases at J, with 13 bases in the middle. CDR3 sequence: CASSLEPRTSDTQYF. The CDR3 DNA is TGTGCCAGCAGCTTAGAACCACGGACCAGCGATACGCAGTATTTT. Full variable domain (missing parts from reference TRBV11-2 and TRBJ2-3): EAGVAQSPRYKIIEKRQSVAFWCNPISGHATLYWYQQILGQGPKLLIQFQNNGVVDDSQLPKDRFSAERLKGVDSTLKIQPAKLEDSAVYLCASSLEPRTSDTQYFGPGTRLTVL.

This chain links TRBV5-5 with TRBJ2-1; D is undetermined. V lost 4 bases and J 6 bases, leaving 5 bases between the germline ends. Germline CDR1 and CDR2: SGHKS and YYEKEE (reference sequence). CDR3 size: 11 residues. The CDR3 sequence: CASSLSNEQFF. CDR3 DNA: TGTGCCAGCAGCCTGAGCAATGAGCAGTTCTTC.

In its sample, this clone was seen once. J is TRBJ2-7 and V is TRBV2; tentative D call: TRBD2 (5 bases). Germline V gene data show CDR1 as SNHLY and CDR2 as FYNNEI. The V end lost 2 bases, the J end lost 6 bases, and 11 bases lay between the germline ends. The CDR3 is 13 amino acids. The CDR3 DNA is TGTGCCAGCAGTGAATTGAGGGCTAGCGAGCAGTACTTC. Its protein is CASSELRASEQYF.

The J gene is TRBJ1-2, the V gene TRBV23-1; D unresolved. TRBV23-1 is given ORF status, its function remaining uncertain. Trimming left V 4 bases short and J 2 bases short, with 14 bases between. The CDR3 loop spans 15 amino acids. This CDR3 is CASSPPDPRNYGYTF. The CDR3 bases are TGCGCCAGCAGTCCCCCGGACCCTCGGAACTATGGCTACACCTTC.

V usage is TRBV27 and J usage is TRBJ2-1; D is unresolved. Germline CDR1 is MNHEY and CDR2 is SMNVEV (reference sequence). The CDR3 has 11 amino acids. V was shortened by 8 bases and J by 5 bases, with 7 bases between the two germline ends. CDR3 nucleotide sequence: TGTGCCAGCTTATCCAACAATGAGCAGTTCTTC. This translates into CASLSNNEQFF.

CDR3 DNA sequence: TGTGCCACCAGCTCACCCCCGGGGAAAGGGAGCAATCAGCCCCAGCATTTT. Its protein product is CATSSPPGKGSNQPQHF. This sequence joins TRBV15 and TRBJ1-5; D is unresolved. The CDR3 runs 17 residues. V dropped 5 bases and J dropped 1 base, with 18 bases sitting between them. Germline loops: CDR1 LNHNV, CDR2 YYDKDF (reference sequence).

CDR3 nucleotide sequence: TGTGCCACCTCGTTAAGGCGGACAGGGGGCGGTATGGGGGAGCAGTACTTC. Translated: CATSLRRTGGGMGEQYF. V gene TRBV19 combines with J gene TRBJ2-7; 11 positions match TRBD1. With V trimmed by 10 bases and J by 7 bases, 21 bases remained unmatched. CDR1 LNHDA and CDR2 SQIVND come from the germline V gene (reference sequence). The CDR3 contains 17 residues.

This clone was observed a few times. The V call is TRBV7-9, the J call TRBJ2-3, with TRBD1 matching over 9 bases. The CDR3 sequence is 15 residues long. Per the germline V gene, CDR1 is SEHNR and CDR2 is FQNEAQ (reference sequence). Unmatched junction bases numbered 7, after V lost 5 bases and J lost 4 bases. The CDR3 DNA follows: TGTGCCAGCAGCCGGAAGACAGGGGGAGCAGATACGCAGTATTTT. Encoded protein: CASSRKTGGADTQYF.

This clone occurred once. The chain couples TRBV11-1 to TRBJ1-2, with D possibly TRBD1 on 5 matching bases. CDR3 length: 13 residues. Trimming removed 5 bases at V and 3 bases at J, with 10 bases between. The germline CDR1 and CDR2 sequences are SGHAT and FQDESV (reference sequence). The CDR3 loop is CASSETADYGYTF. CDR3 nucleotides: TGTGCCAGCAGCGAGACAGCCGACTATGGCTACACCTTC.

V gene TRBV9 combines with J gene TRBJ2-1, with D unresolved. CDR1 SGDLS and CDR2 YYNGEE come from the germline V gene. Trimming removed 0 bases at V and 6 bases at J, with 13 bases between. CDR3 length equals 15 residues. CDR3 region: CASSVGGLSSNEQFF. The CDR3 DNA sequence: TGTGCCAGCAGCGTAGGGGGATTAAGTAGCAATGAGCAGTTCTTC.

The chain has TRBV19 and TRBJ1-1; D ambiguous. With 3 bases removed from V and 3 bases from J, the gap between germline ends came to 8 bases. Germline assignment: CDR1 LNHDA and CDR2 SQIVND (reference sequence). The CDR3 length is 13 residues. The CDR3 loop is CASSIGLDTEAFF. CDR3 sequence (DNA): TGTGCCAGTAGTATCGGTTTGGACACTGAAGCTTTCTTT.

The J gene is TRBJ2-2, the V gene TRBV5-1; possibly TRBD2 for D (5 bases). Trimming took 4 bases from V and 8 from J, leaving 6 bases between them. Germline CDR1 reads SGHRS; CDR2 reads YFSETQ. This CDR3 is 11 amino acids long. CDR3 in DNA: TGCGCCAGCAGCGGGGAGGGGGAGCTGTTTTTT. This translates into CASSGEGELFF. Filled out from reference TRBV5-1 and TRBJ2-2, the complete variable domain reads KAGVTQTPRYLIKTRGQQVTLSCSPISGHRSVSWYQQTPGQGLQFLFEYFSETQRNKGNFPGRFSGRQFSNSRSEMNVSTLELGDSALYLCASSGEGELFFGEGSRLTVL.

Only one count was recorded for this clone. This chain connects TRBV6-5 to TRBJ2-7; D is ambiguous. Trimming stripped 2 bases from V and 0 bases from J, with 11 bases between. CDR1 and CDR2 (germline): MNHEY, SVGAGI. This CDR3 spans 15 amino acids. The CDR3 sequence is CASSYGPVNSYEQYF. The CDR3 nucleotides are TGTGCCAGCAGTTACGGGCCAGTTAACTCCTACGAGCAGTACTTC.

The chain has TRBV9 and TRBJ2-2, with D possibly being TRBD1 or TRBD2 (5 bases each). The CDR3 sequence is 17 residues long. The V and J ends lost 0 bases and 3 bases respectively, with 15 bases between them. CDR1 and CDR2 (germline): SGDLS, YYNGEE. The chain's CDR3 is CASSVDGTGGYTGELFF. DNA of the CDR3: TGTGCCAGCAGCGTAGACGGGACCGGCGGGTACACCGGGGAGCTGTTTTTT. Together with reference TRBV9 and TRBJ2-2, the CDR3 gives the full variable domain: DSGVTQTPKHLITATGQRVTLRCSPRSGDLSVYWYQQSLDQGLQFLIQYYNGEERAKGNILERFSAQQFPDLHSELNLSSLELGDSALYFCASSVDGTGGYTGELFFGEGSRLTVL.

V is TRBV7-2 and J is TRBJ1-2, with 12 nucleotides matching TRBD1. V dropped 5 bases and J dropped 3; count of bases not matched to a gene: 7. Germline-derived CDR1 and CDR2 are SGHTA and FQGNSA. The CDR3 is 16 residues long. The CDR3 coding sequence is TGTGCCAGCAGCAGGGACAGGGGGCTCAGTTACTATGGCTACACCTTC. This codes for CASSRDRGLSYYGYTF.

The gene calls are TRBV14 and TRBJ1-4; TRBD1 aligns across 12 bases. The CDR3 consists of 18 residues. The V gene end was trimmed by 3 bases and the J gene end by 7 bases; junction bases not matched to a gene: 12. Germline loops: CDR1 SGHDN, CDR2 FVKESK. CDR3 amino acids: CASSHQGQGARLSEKLFF. The DNA of the CDR3 is TGTGCCAGCAGCCACCAGGGACAGGGGGCGAGGCTGAGTGAAAAACTGTTTTTT. Full variable domain (missing parts from reference TRBV14 and TRBJ1-4): EAGVTQFPSHSVIEKGQTVTLRCDPISGHDNLYWYRRVMGKEIKFLLHFVKESKQDESGMPNNRFLAERTGGTYSTLKVQPAELEDSGVYFCASSHQGQGARLSEKLFFGSGTQLSVL.

This clone appeared a single time. The chain uses TRBV4-3 and TRBJ2-7, with D possibly being TRBD2 (6 bases). This CDR3 spans 13 amino acids. Between the trimmed V and J ends, which lost 4 bases and 0 bases, there was a span of 7 bases. The germline gives CDR1 LGHNA, CDR2 YSLEER. The CDR3 protein is CASSPGLSYEQYF. CDR3 nucleotides: TGCGCCAGCAGCCCGGGACTCTCCTACGAGCAGTACTTC.

This sequence joins TRBV6-5 and TRBJ2-7, with D possibly TRBD1 on 5 matching bases. CDR1 is MNHEY, CDR2 SVGAGI, per germline. The CDR3 length is 14 residues. V was clipped by 2 bases and J by 6 bases, with 14 bases between them. The CDR3: CASSYLTPGSEQYF. In DNA, the CDR3 is TGTGCCAGCAGTTACCTTACTCCAGGGTCCGAGCAGTACTTC.

This clone was picked up a small number of times. The V and J genes are TRBV27 and TRBJ2-7, with TRBD1 identical over 7 bases. Germline V lookup: CDR1 MNHEY, CDR2 SMNVEV (reference sequence). Losses at the gene ends were 4 bases for V and 6 bases for J; bases not matched to a gene: 9. This CDR3 comprises 14 residues. In DNA form, the CDR3 reads TGTGCCAGCAGTTCCTCCCCCGCAGGGGGCGAGCAGTACTTC. Protein: CASSSSPAGGEQYF.

CDR3 sequence (DNA): TGTGCCAGCAGTTTGGCCGTGGCCTCAGGGATAAGTACCTACGAGCAGTACTTC. Encoded protein: CASSLAVASGISTYEQYF. The rearrangement uses TRBV27 and TRBJ2-7; TRBD1 might be the D (5 bases). CDR1 MNHEY and CDR2 SMNVEV come from the germline V gene (reference sequence). The CDR3 runs to 18 residues. Deletions cut 3 bases from V and 2 bases from J, with 23 bases between.

This sequence joins TRBV5-5 and TRBJ2-7, with 7 bases lining up with TRBD2. Germline trimming cut 4 bases from V and 2 bases from J; bases unmatched to any gene: 9. The CDR3 length is 15 residues. CDR1 and CDR2 from the germline V gene are SGHKS and YYEKEE (reference sequence). CDR3 DNA sequence: TGTGCCAGCAGCAGGGAGGGCCGGTTGACCTACGAGCAGTACTTC. Encoded protein: CASSREGRLTYEQYF.

The chain has TRBV7-3 and TRBJ2-5; a weak D match, TRBD1 (5 bases). CDR1 SGHTA and CDR2 FQGTGA come from the germline V gene. The CDR3 loop spans 14 amino acids. Trimming took 2 bases from V and 2 from J, leaving 9 bases between them. Here the CDR3 reads CASSLGAFQETQYF. Written as DNA, the CDR3 is TGTGCCAGCAGCTTAGGGGCTTTTCAAGAGACCCAGTACTTC.

The CDR3 sequence: CASSPDAQETQYF. The CDR3 DNA is TGTGCCAGCTCACCGGATGCCCAAGAGACCCAGTACTTC. The chain couples TRBV18 to TRBJ2-5; unclear D gene. The CDR3 spans 13 residues. Trimming stripped 3 bases from V and 1 base from J, with 6 bases between. Per the germline V gene, CDR1 is KGHSH and CDR2 is LQKENI.

This clone was detected only once. DNA for the CDR3: TGTGCCAGCAGTTTAGACTGGCCCCGCACAGATACGCAGTATTTT. This translates into CASSLDWPRTDTQYF. The chain joins TRBV27 to TRBJ2-3, with D hard to call. Trimming removed 2 bases at V and 1 base at J, with 10 bases between. In germline, CDR1 is MNHEY, CDR2 SMNVEV (reference sequence). The CDR3 runs 15 residues.

The V gene is TRBV7-9, the J gene TRBJ2-1, with TRBD2 matching over 8 bases. The germline gives CDR1 SEHNR, CDR2 FQNEAQ (reference sequence). The CDR3 length is 12 residues. The junction had 3 bases not matched to a gene; V was cut back by 1 base and J by 13 bases. Here the CDR3 DNA reads TGTGCCAGCAGCTTAGGGACTAGCTATCAGTTCTTC. Translation gives CASSLGTSYQFF.

To note about this clone: Other DNA sequences within the sample encode an identical CDR3. V and J are TRBV27 and TRBJ1-2; tentative D call: TRBD1 (6 bases). The germline V gene encodes CDR1 MNHEY and CDR2 SMNVEV (reference sequence). There are 15 residues in the CDR3. V was cut by 3 bases and J by 4 bases, with 15 bases left in between. CDR3 nucleotide sequence: TGTGCCAGCAGTTTTGGCACAGGGATCGGCTATGGCTACACCTTC. Protein sequence: CASSFGTGIGYGYTF.

This chain joins TRBV2 and TRBJ2-7, with D perhaps TRBD1 (6 bases). The V gene's germline CDR1 is SNHLY and CDR2 FYNNEI. Trimming stripped 6 bases from V and 0 bases from J, with 15 bases between. The CDR3 has 15 amino acids. The CDR3 sequence is CASRGMDRPSYEQYF. CDR3 nucleotides: TGTGCCAGCAGGGGCATGGACAGACCCTCCTACGAGCAGTACTTC.

CDR3 coding DNA: TGCGCCAGCAGCGAAGGATTGAATGGCGGGTGGGAGCAGTACTTC. This sequence encodes CASSEGLNGGWEQYF. This chain joins TRBV4-3 and TRBJ2-7, with D perhaps TRBD2 (5 bases). CDR3 length: 15 residues. Germline CDR1 reads LGHNA; CDR2 reads YSLEER. V shed 5 bases and J shed 7 bases, with 21 bases lying between them.